This entry features one T cell receptor beta chain sequence. This clone came up a few times. The clone's antigen remains unknown. No base quality values were provided; no much bigger clone lies one nucleotide off. At the DNA level, this CDR3 is encoded by other sequences in the same sample as well. Collaborating institutions collected whole blood in K2EDTA tubes following their own protocols. Collaborator samples were shipped for TCRbeta analysis as frozen whole blood, isolated PBMCs, or DNA extracted from either sample type. The sample is drawn from a study of blood T cell repertoires in COVID-19 (dated by TCRdb to about 2020). General notes on the study: Collaborator samples came from the United States, Italy and Spain and covered acute and convalescent phases of COVID-19. Samples came from the ongoing ImmuneRACE study (first 160 participants) plus 1,254 subjects from 6 global collaborators. The prospective study material was composed of cDNA or gDNA derived from T cells, B-cell-depleted T cells, or PBMCs. The repertoires were made available in a free public database intended to serve as a resource for research on the immune response to SARS-CoV-2. Nearly every sample came with metadata listing a de-identified subject ID, COVID-19 status, age in years and sex. Subjects who had been exposed to COVID-19, were actively infected with it, or had recovered from it provided the deeply sampled blood TCRbeta repertoires that made up the dataset. Where available, HLA class I and class II types were taken from metadata supplied by the sample provider and were not determined by assay-based typing. Here is what the overall study found, with its caveats: How much clinical and demographic metadata was included differed by source and by participant, and the metadata was provided uncurated.

TCRbeta CDR3 regions were amplified from genomic DNA using the immunoSEQ Assay, a bias-controlled multiplex PCR. As for how the authors treated the data: Within the assay, amplification of reference gene primers was used to estimate how many nucleated cells each sample contained. To quantify the absolute abundance of each unique TCRbeta CDR3 rearrangement, sequence reads were collapsed and filtered. Productive Simpson clonality was computed per sample as the square root of Simpson's diversity index over productive rearrangements. TCRdb obtained this table from immuneACCESS and retained in-frame rearrangements with V and J assigned. These tables miss some clones; where compared with another copy, unresolved V genes account for less than half of the shortfall, and the remainder is unexplained. That table is the source of V, J and clone size, and D and trimming were worked out from the DNA. This sample is represented by 60,000 to 75,000 clones; 70% to 90% of them were singletons. 1.5% to 2% of the sample goes to the ten largest clones.

The receptor was derived from a man aged 30 to 39 with acute or convalescent COVID-19. The sequencing input was peripheral blood.

The CDR3 is CASSWDRDGYTF. The DNA sequence is as follows: TGCGCCAGCAGCTGGGACAGGGACGGCTACACCTTC. Rearrangement joined TRBV5-1 to TRBJ1-2; a stretch of 9 junction bases matches TRBD1. V lost 3 bases and J lost 8 bases, and the count of bases not matched to a germline gene is 2. The CDR3 runs 12 amino acids, cysteine and phenylalanine included. The sequence is cut down to CDR3 DNA, 36 bases in frame from base 1. CDR1 and CDR2, looked up from the germline V gene, are SGHRS and YFSETQ.